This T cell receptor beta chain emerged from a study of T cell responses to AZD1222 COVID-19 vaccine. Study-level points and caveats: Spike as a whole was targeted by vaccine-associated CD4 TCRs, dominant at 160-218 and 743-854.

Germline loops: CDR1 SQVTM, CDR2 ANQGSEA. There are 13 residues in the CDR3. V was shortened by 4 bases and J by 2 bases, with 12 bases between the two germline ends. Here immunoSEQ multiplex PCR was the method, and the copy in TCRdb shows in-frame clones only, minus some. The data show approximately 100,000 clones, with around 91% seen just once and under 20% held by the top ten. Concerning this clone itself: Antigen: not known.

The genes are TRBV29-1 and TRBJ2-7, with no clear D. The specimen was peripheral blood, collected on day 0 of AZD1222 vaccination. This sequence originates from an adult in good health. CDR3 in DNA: TGCAGCGTTGTGGCCAGGAATACCTACGAGCAGTACTTC. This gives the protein CSVVARNTYEQYF.